This is a list of T cell receptor beta chains from one sample in a study of vaccination and CD4 T cells after COVID-19. Their target antigens are unknown. Using its own MiXCR run on the PCR reads, TCRdb lists one record per CDR3 protein. The sample yields about 12,000 distinct CDR3 sequences, approximately 60% seen once. The specimen was CD4+ T cells from blood, cultured in vitro. The receptor set was obtained from a human donor who had recovered from COVID-19. The CDR3 runs from the conserved cysteine through the conserved F or W. D genes are given only for firm matches. Size values are once, few and many counts, or a class for expanded clones, and some rows have none.

cdr3_nt cdr3_aa v_call cdr3_length clone_size d_call j_call
TGCGCCAGCAGCTTGACAGGGGGTAACTATGGCTACACCTTC CASSLTGGNYGYTF TRBV5-1 14 NA TRBD1 TRBJ1-2
TGTGCCAGCAGTACTCGGACTAGCGGCACAGATACGCAGTATTTT CASSTRTSGTDTQYF TRBV6-5 15 NA TRBD2 TRBJ2-3
TGTGCCAGCAAACCAGGTACTAGGGTTATCAACGAGCAGTACTTC CASKPGTRVINEQYF TRBV28 15 NA NA TRBJ2-7
TGTGCCAGCAGCTCCCCGGACTGGTTGATCTCTAGCACAGATACGCAGTATTTT CASSSPDWLISSTDTQYF TRBV7-9 18 NA NA TRBJ2-3
TGCAGTGCTAGTTCCACTAGCGGGAGGCGTCATGAGCAGTTCTTC CSASSTSGRRHEQFF TRBV20-1 15 NA TRBD2 TRBJ2-1
TGTGCCAGCCCAGGTGACGAGCAGTACTTC CASPGDEQYF TRBV9 10 NA NA TRBJ2-7
TGTGCCAGCAGTCGGGCTACTTCGTGGGTCAAGACCGGGGAGCTGTTTTTT CASSRATSWVKTGELFF TRBV6-1 17 NA NA TRBJ2-2
TGTGCCAGCAGCTTTACTGGACAGGGGATCGGTCAGCCCCAGCATTTT CASSFTGQGIGQPQHF TRBV7-2 16 NA TRBD1 TRBJ1-5
TGCAGTGCTTTGGGACTAGCGGGGCTTAAAAACATTCAGTACTTC CSALGLAGLKNIQYF TRBV20-1 15 NA TRBD2 TRBJ2-4
TGTGCCAGCAGTTACTCGAGTGGGCTAGCGGGAGGCTCCTACGAGCAGTACTTC CASSYSSGLAGGSYEQYF TRBV6-5 18 few TRBD2 TRBJ2-7
TGCAGTGCCGTCCCCCGGGACTGGCCCTACGAGCAGTACTTC CSAVPRDWPYEQYF TRBV20-1 14 few NA TRBJ2-7
TGTGCCAGCAATATGCGGGAGATAACCGGGGAGCTGTTTTTT CASNMREITGELFF TRBV2 14 NA TRBD2 TRBJ2-2
TGTGCCAGCCAATTCGGCACCTACGAGCAGTACTTC CASQFGTYEQYF TRBV2 12 NA NA TRBJ2-7
TGCAGTGCTAGAGATGGCCGGGTGACCTACAATGAGCAGTTCTTC CSARDGRVTYNEQFF TRBV20-1 15 few NA TRBJ2-1
TGTGCCAGCAGCCCGACAAGGTACCAAGAGACCCAGTACTTC CASSPTRYQETQYF TRBV28 14 NA NA TRBJ2-5
TGCAGTGCTTCAGGGAACCCAAGCAATCAGCCCCAGCATTTT CSASGNPSNQPQHF TRBV20-1 14 few NA TRBJ1-5
TGTGCCAGCAGTCGCGGCCGAGGCGGGGGGGCCTACGAGCAGTACTTC CASSRGRGGGAYEQYF TRBV6-1 16 NA TRBD2 TRBJ2-7
TGCAGTGCTAGAGATACGGTGAGGGGCGCATGGAACTATGGCTACACCTTC CSARDTVRGAWNYGYTF TRBV20-1 17 NA NA TRBJ1-2
TGCAGTGCAGGTGGGGGTTTCACCGGGGAGCTGTTTTTT CSAGGGFTGELFF TRBV20-1 13 NA NA TRBJ2-2
TGTGCCAGCAGCGGGGTTTGGGAAGAGACCCAGTACTTC CASSGVWEETQYF TRBV5-4 13 NA NA TRBJ2-5
TGCAGTGCTAGGGACAGCAACACTGAAGCTTTCTTT CSARDSNTEAFF TRBV20-1 12 NA NA TRBJ1-1
TGTGCCAGCAGTCCAACAGGGTCCGATCAGCCCCAGCATTTT CASSPTGSDQPQHF TRBV2 14 few NA TRBJ1-5
TGTGCCAGCAGTCCGACAGGCCCAAATCAGCCCCAGCATTTT CASSPTGPNQPQHF TRBV27 14 few NA TRBJ1-5
TGCAGTGCTAGACCGGGACACCTCCAAGAGACCCAGTACTTC CSARPGHLQETQYF TRBV20-1 14 few NA TRBJ2-5
TGTGCCAGCAGTTCATGGACAGGGGGCTCGGACGAGCAGTACTTC CASSSWTGGSDEQYF TRBV6-2/TRBV6-3 15 few TRBD1 TRBJ2-7
TGCAGTGCTAGAGGTCTGGCCTACAATGAGCAGTTCTTC CSARGLAYNEQFF TRBV20-1 13 NA NA TRBJ2-1
TGTGCCAGCAGTAGACAGGGTAATTCACCCCTCCACTTT CASSRQGNSPLHF TRBV28 13 NA TRBD1 TRBJ1-6
TGTGCCATCAGTGAGTCGAGGATGAATCAGCCCCAGCATTTT CAISESRMNQPQHF TRBV10-3 14 few NA TRBJ1-5
TGTGCCAGCAGCTCCGGGCCTGGACAGGGGGTTTCCAATTCACCCCTCCACTTT CASSSGPGQGVSNSPLHF TRBV7-2 18 NA TRBD1 TRBJ1-6
TGTGCCAGCAGTTTAGGCGGGAGCAATCAGCCCCAGCATTTT CASSLGGSNQPQHF TRBV12-3/TRBV12-4 14 NA NA TRBJ1-5
TGTGCCAGCAGAAACCACTACAGGGGGCCCGAGTCCTATGGCTACACCTTC CASRNHYRGPESYGYTF TRBV28 17 NA TRBD1 TRBJ1-2
TGCAGTGTCGCGGACCGAACCGATGAGCAGTTCTTC CSVADRTDEQFF TRBV20-1 12 NA NA TRBJ2-1
TGTGCCAGCAGCTTAGAAGCAGGCACAGATACGCAGTATTTT CASSLEAGTDTQYF TRBV7-6 14 NA NA TRBJ2-3
TGTGCCAGCAACCGGGGAGAGGGATACGAGCAGTACTTC CASNRGEGYEQYF TRBV2 13 NA NA TRBJ2-7
TGTGCCAGCAGTGACTGGGACAGGGGAGCCGTAGAGACCCAGTACTTC CASSDWDRGAVETQYF TRBV25-1 16 few TRBD1 TRBJ2-5
TGTGCCAGCAGCACCCTGGACAGTTATCAGCCCCAGCATTTT CASSTLDSYQPQHF TRBV2 14 NA NA TRBJ1-5
TGTGCCAGCAGTTCCAACGGGTACCAAGAGACCCAGTACTTC CASSSNGYQETQYF TRBV2 14 NA NA TRBJ2-5
TGTGCCAGCAGCTCTTCCCCGGGAACTAGCGGGGAGCTGTTTTTT CASSSSPGTSGELFF TRBV7-3 15 few NA TRBJ2-2
TGTGCCAGCAGTCGAACTGGCGGGAGAGCAGATACGCAGTATTTT CASSRTGGRADTQYF TRBV6-2/TRBV6-3 15 NA TRBD2 TRBJ2-3
TGTGCCAGCAGCTCCTCAGCGGGAGCGCGCGAGCAGTACTTC CASSSSAGAREQYF TRBV7-9 14 NA TRBD2 TRBJ2-7
TGTGCCAGCAGAGAAAACACCGGGGAGCTGTTTTTT CASRENTGELFF TRBV28 12 NA NA TRBJ2-2
TGTGCTAGCAGCCCCGGACACCCTTGGAGGGGAGGTAGCAATCAGCCCCAGCATTTT CASSPGHPWRGGSNQPQHF TRBV7-7 19 few NA TRBJ1-5
TGTGCCAGCAGTGGGAGAGGGTATGGCTACACCTTC CASSGRGYGYTF TRBV28 12 NA NA TRBJ1-2
TGTGCCAGCAGCGTGAGTGGGACAGGGAGTTTTGATGAGCAGTTCTTC CASSVSGTGSFDEQFF TRBV9 16 once TRBD1 TRBJ2-1
TGTGCCAGCAGCCCGGACAGGGTTGGAGATACGCAGTATTTT CASSPDRVGDTQYF TRBV7-7 14 NA TRBD1 TRBJ2-3
TGTGCCATCAGTGAGTCCATGTCCATCAGACCCCTCCACTTT CAISESMSIRPLHF TRBV10-3 14 NA NA TRBJ1-6